These 12 T cell receptor beta chains share one sample of origin, sequenced in a study of OX40 agonist ivuxolimab in advanced cancers. Sequenced by immunoSEQ multiplex PCR; TCRdb stores in-frame clones only, minus some. This sample yields some 70,000 clones, of which more than 80% are seen a single time; roughly 8.2% belongs to the top ten. The input for sequencing was CD4+ or CD8+ T cells sorted from blood, taken in a trial of the OX40 agonist ivuxolimab. These receptors came from an adult with an advanced solid tumor such as melanoma, head and neck, liver or kidney cancer.

The CDR3 is CASSGNGGLNYGYTF. CDR3 DNA: TGTGCCAGCAGTGGGAATGGGGGATTGAACTATGGCTACACCTTC. The gene calls are TRBV6-1 and TRBJ1-2; possibly TRBD1 for D (5 bases). The ends were cut back, 4 bases at V and 2 bases at J, with 14 bases in the middle. This CDR3 comprises 15 residues. Looked up from germline, CDR1 is MNHNS and CDR2 is SASEGT.

The chain is built from TRBV5-8 and TRBJ2-3; either TRBD1 or TRBD2 may supply D (5 bases each). This CDR3 contains 15 residues. Trimming left V 7 bases short and J 0 bases short, with 15 bases between. CDR1 and CDR2 from the germline V gene are SGHTS and YDEGEE. CDR3 DNA sequence: TGTGCCAGCCTCCCCCCCGGGGCTAGCACAGATACGCAGTATTTT. It translates to CASLPPGASTDTQYF.

The V gene is TRBV7-2, the J gene TRBJ1-2; D is perhaps TRBD1 (6 bases). V was cut by 1 base and J by 4 bases, with 10 bases left in between. Germline assignment: CDR1 SGHTA and CDR2 FQGNSA. The CDR3 is 14 residues long. CDR3 nucleotides: TGTGCCAGCAGCTTAGGGGGGCAAACCTATGGCTACACCTTC. Its protein product is CASSLGGQTYGYTF.

The V and J genes are TRBV6-1 and TRBJ1-2; D unresolved. Germline assignment: CDR1 MNHNS and CDR2 SASEGT. Trimming removed 3 bases at V and 2 bases at J, with 13 bases between. The CDR3 is made up of 15 amino acids. The DNA of the CDR3 is TGTGCCAGCAGTGAGAACCGGTACAGCAACTATGGCTACACCTTC. This encodes CASSENRYSNYGYTF.

This rearrangement joins TRBV5-6 to TRBJ1-5; D is ambiguous. V gave up 2 bases and J gave up 0 bases, with 0 bases separating them. Germline-derived CDR1 and CDR2 are SGHDT and YYEEEE. The CDR3 loop spans 12 amino acids. CDR3: CASSFSNQPQHF. DNA of the CDR3: TGTGCCAGCAGCTTTAGCAATCAGCCCCAGCATTTT.

This chain joins TRBV28 and TRBJ2-3, with 7 bases fitting TRBD1. The CDR3 length is 16 residues. Germline V lookup: CDR1 MDHEN, CDR2 SYDVKM. Trimming cost V 4 bases and J 1 base; bases outside gene matches: 8. This CDR3 reads CASSSEGQSGTDTQYF. Written as DNA, the CDR3 is TGTGCCAGCAGTTCAGAGGGACAGTCGGGCACAGATACGCAGTATTTT.

The chain combines TRBV19 with TRBJ2-1; 7 bases agree with TRBD2. The CDR3 contains 13 residues. Losses at the gene ends were 7 bases for V and 10 bases for J; bases not matched to a gene: 10. CDR1 is LNHDA and CDR2 is SQIVND in the germline V gene (reference sequence). The CDR3 DNA is TGTGCCAGTAAGCCAGCGGGGATAACGGAGCAGTTCTTC. Translating it yields CASKPAGITEQFF.

The rearrangement joins TRBV5-1 to TRBJ2-1; 8 bases line up with TRBD1. J lost 8 bases, V lost 0 bases, and 4 bases had no gene match. The germline V gene encodes CDR1 SGHRS and CDR2 YFSETQ. CDR3 length: 14 residues. CDR3: CASSLVSGGDEQFF. As DNA, the CDR3 is TGCGCCAGCAGCTTGGTATCAGGGGGCGATGAGCAGTTCTTC.

The V and J genes are TRBV6-4 and TRBJ2-3, with D unresolved. This CDR3 contains 14 residues. CDR1 and CDR2 (germline): MRHNA, SNTAGT. Trimming took off 1 base at V and 3 bases at J, with 8 bases between the two ends. The CDR3 sequence is CASSDYPGTDTQYF. CDR3 coding DNA: TGTGCCAGCAGTGACTACCCCGGAACAGATACGCAGTATTTT.

The V call is TRBV14, the J call TRBJ1-2; no clear D. V lost 0 bases and J 7 bases, leaving 9 bases between the germline ends. The germline V gene has CDR1 SGHDN and CDR2 FVKESK. The CDR3 is 13 residues long. This chain's CDR3 is CASSQDLRAGYTF. The CDR3 nucleotides read TGTGCCAGCAGCCAAGATTTAAGGGCTGGCTACACCTTC.

This chain links TRBV7-9 with TRBJ2-7; D might be TRBD1 or TRBD2, each matching 7 bases. The V end was cut by 7 bases, the J end by 4 bases, with 20 bases between. The CDR3 is 15 amino acids. From germline, CDR1 is SEHNR and CDR2 FQNEAQ (reference sequence). This chain's CDR3 is CASTNREAGGYEQYF. The CDR3, as DNA: TGTGCCAGCACCAACCGGGAGGCAGGGGGATACGAGCAGTACTTC.

The chain has TRBV5-5 and TRBJ1-2; a possible D gene is TRBD1 (5 bases). The CDR3 spans 13 residues. The germline V gene has CDR1 SGHKS and CDR2 YYEKEE (reference sequence). The V gene lost 5 bases and the J gene lost 2 bases, with 10 bases spanning the gap. The chain's CDR3 is CASSPDRNYGYTF. CDR3 nucleotides: TGTGCCAGCAGTCCAGACAGAAACTATGGCTACACCTTC.